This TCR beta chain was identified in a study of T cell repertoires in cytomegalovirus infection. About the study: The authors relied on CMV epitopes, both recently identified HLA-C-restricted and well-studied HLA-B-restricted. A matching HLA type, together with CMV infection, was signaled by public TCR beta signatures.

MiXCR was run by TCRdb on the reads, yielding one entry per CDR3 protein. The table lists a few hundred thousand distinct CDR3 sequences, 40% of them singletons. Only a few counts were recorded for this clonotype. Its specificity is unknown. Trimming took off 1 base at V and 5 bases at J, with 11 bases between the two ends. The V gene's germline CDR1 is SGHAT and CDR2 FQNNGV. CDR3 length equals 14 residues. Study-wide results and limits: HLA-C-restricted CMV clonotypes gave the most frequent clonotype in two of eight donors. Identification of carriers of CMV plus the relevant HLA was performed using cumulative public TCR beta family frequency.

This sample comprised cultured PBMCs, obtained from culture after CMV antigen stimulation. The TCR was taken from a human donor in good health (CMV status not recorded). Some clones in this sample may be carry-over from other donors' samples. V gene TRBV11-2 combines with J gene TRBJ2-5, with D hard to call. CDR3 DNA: TGTGCCAGCAGCTTAGGGTGGAAGGTGGAGACCCAGTACTTC. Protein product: CASSLGWKVETQYF.